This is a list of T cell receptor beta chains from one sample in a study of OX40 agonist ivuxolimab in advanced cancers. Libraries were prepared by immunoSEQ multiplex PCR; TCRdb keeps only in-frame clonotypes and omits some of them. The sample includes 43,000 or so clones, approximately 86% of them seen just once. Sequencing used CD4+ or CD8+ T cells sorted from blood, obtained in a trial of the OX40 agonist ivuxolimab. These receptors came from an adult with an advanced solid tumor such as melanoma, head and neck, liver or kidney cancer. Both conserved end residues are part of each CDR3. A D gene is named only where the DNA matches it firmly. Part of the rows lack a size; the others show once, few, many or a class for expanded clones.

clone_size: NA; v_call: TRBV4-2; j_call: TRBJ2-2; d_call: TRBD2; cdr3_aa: CASGGLAGGGGELFF; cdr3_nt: TGTGCCAGCGGGGGACTAGCGGGAGGTGGCGGGGAGCTGTTTTTT
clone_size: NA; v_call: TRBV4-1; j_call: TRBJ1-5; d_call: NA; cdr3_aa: CASSQDGVAQPQHF; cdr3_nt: TGCGCCAGCAGCCAAGATGGCGTTGCTCAGCCCCAGCATTTT
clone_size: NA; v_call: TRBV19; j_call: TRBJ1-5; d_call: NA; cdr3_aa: CASSMGRDQPQHF; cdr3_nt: TGTGCCAGTAGTATGGGCCGAGATCAGCCCCAGCATTTT
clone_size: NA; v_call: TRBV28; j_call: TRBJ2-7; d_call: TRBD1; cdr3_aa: CASSPTLTGVRSYEQYF; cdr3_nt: TGTGCCAGCAGTCCTACCCTCACAGGGGTGAGGTCCTACGAGCAGTACTTC
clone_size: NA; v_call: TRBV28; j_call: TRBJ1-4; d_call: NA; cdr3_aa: CASSFEGSNEKLFF; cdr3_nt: TGTGCCAGCAGTTTCGAGGGATCAAATGAAAAACTGTTTTTT
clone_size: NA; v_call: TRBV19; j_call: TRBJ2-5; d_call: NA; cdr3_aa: CASSNAKETQYF; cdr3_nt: TGTGCCAGTAGCAACGCTAAAGAGACCCAGTACTTC
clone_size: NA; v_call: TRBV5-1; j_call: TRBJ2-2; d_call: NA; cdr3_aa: CASSLEGNTGELFF; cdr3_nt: TGCGCCAGCAGCTTGGAGGGAAACACCGGGGAGCTGTTTTTT
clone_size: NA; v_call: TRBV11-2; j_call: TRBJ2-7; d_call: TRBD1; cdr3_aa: CASSAYRDRGLYEQYF; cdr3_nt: TGTGCCAGCAGCGCCTACCGGGACAGGGGGCTCTACGAGCAGTACTTC
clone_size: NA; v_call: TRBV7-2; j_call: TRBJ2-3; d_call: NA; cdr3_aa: CASSLGYTSTDTQYF; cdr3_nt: TGTGCCAGCAGCTTAGGCTACACGAGCACAGATACGCAGTATTTT
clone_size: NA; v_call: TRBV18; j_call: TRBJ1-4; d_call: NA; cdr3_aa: CASSRGGSNEKLFF; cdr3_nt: TGTGCCAGCTCTCGAGGAGGTTCTAATGAAAAACTGTTTTTT
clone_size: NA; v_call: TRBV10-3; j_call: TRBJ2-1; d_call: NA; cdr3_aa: CAISGGGEFNEQFF; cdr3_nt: TGTGCCATCAGCGGAGGAGGGGAATTCAATGAGCAGTTCTTC
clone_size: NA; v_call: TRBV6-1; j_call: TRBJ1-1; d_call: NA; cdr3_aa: CASSEGGRGEAFF; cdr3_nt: TGTGCCAGCAGTGAGGGCGGGAGAGGTGAAGCTTTCTTT
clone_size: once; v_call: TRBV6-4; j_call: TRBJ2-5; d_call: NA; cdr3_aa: CASSDGLYETQYF; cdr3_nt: TGTGCCAGCAGTGACGGTCTGTATGAGACCCAGTACTTC
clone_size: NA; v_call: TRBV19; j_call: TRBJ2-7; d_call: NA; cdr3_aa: CASSPGQTYEQYF; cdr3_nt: TGTGCCAGTAGCCCCGGACAAACCTACGAGCAGTACTTC
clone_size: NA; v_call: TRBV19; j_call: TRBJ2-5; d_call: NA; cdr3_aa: CASSGTGLETQYF; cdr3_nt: TGTGCCAGTAGTGGAACAGGGCTGGAGACCCAGTACTTC
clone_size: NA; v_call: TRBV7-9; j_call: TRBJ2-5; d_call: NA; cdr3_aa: CASSLIGRTDQETQYF; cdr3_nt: TGTGCCAGCAGCTTAATTGGTAGGACCGACCAAGAGACCCAGTACTTC
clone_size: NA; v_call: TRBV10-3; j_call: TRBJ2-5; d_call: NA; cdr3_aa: CAINPGNEETQYF; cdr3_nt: TGTGCCATCAACCCGGGAAACGAGGAGACCCAGTACTTC
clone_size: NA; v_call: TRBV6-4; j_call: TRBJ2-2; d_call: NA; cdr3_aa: CASSDSVQGPGTGELFF; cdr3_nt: TGTGCCAGCAGTGACTCGGTCCAGGGCCCCGGGACCGGGGAGCTGTTTTTT
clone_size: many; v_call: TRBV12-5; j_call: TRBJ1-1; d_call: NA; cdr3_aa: CASGLSGGETEAFF; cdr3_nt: TGTGCTAGTGGTTTGTCCGGGGGCGAGACTGAAGCTTTCTTT
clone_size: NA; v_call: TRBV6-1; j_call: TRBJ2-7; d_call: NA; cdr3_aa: CASSVRLEGEQYF; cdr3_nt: TGTGCCAGCAGTGTTCGCTTAGAGGGCGAGCAGTACTTC
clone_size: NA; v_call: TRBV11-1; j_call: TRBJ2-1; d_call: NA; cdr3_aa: CASSFGAGFEQFF; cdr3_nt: TGTGCCAGCAGCTTTGGGGCGGGGTTTGAGCAGTTCTTC
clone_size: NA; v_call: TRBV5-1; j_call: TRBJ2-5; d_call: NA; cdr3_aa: CASSSPGTQQETQYF; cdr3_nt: TGCGCCAGCAGTTCTCCCGGGACCCAACAAGAGACCCAGTACTTC
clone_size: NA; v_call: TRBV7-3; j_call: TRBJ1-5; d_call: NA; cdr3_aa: CASSPTHGRTQHF; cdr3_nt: TGTGCCAGCAGCCCTACTCACGGGAGGACCCAGCATTTT
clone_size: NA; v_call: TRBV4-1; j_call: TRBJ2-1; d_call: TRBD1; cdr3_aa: CASSQDRDGDSPTTSEQFF; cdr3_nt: TGCGCCAGCAGCCAAGATAGGGATGGGGACAGCCCAACCACCAGTGAGCAGTTCTTC
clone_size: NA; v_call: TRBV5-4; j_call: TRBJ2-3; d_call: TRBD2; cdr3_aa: CASSQAGGADTQYF; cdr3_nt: TGTGCCAGCAGCCAAGCGGGGGGGGCAGATACGCAGTATTTT
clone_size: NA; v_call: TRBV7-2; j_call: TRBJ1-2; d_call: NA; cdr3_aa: CASNSGYGYTF; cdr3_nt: TGTGCCAGCAACAGTGGCTATGGCTACACCTTC
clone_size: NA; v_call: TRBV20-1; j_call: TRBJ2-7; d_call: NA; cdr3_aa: CSARDHYEQYF; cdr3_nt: TGCAGTGCTAGAGATCATTACGAGCAGTACTTC
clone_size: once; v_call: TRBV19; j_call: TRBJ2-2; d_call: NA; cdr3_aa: CASSIDPGTGELFF; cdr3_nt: TGTGCCAGTAGTATAGATCCGGGGACCGGGGAGCTGTTTTTT
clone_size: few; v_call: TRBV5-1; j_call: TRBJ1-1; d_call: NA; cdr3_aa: CASSSTRLGNTEAFF; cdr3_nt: TGCGCCAGCAGCTCCACACGGCTGGGGAACACTGAAGCTTTCTTT
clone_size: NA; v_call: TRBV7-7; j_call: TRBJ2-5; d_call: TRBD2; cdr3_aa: CASSFVAGDGVQYF; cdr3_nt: TGTGCTAGCAGCTTTGTGGCGGGGGATGGGGTCCAGTACTTC
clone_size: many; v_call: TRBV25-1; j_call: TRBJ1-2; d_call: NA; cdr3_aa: CASSDPGANYGYTF; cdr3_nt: TGTGCCAGCAGTGACCCCGGAGCTAACTATGGCTACACCTTC
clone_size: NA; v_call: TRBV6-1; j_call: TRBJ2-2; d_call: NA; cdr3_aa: CASRVEITGELFF; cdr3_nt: TGTGCCAGCAGAGTGGAAATCACCGGGGAGCTGTTTTTT
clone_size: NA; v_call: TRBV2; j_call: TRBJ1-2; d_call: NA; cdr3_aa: CASSEALLSYGYTF; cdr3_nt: TGTGCCAGCAGTGAAGCGCTCTTAAGCTATGGCTACACCTTC
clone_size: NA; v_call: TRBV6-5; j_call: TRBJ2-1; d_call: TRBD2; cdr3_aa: CASSGGLVGKKQFF; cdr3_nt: TGTGCCAGCAGTGGGGGACTAGTCGGAAAAAAGCAGTTCTTC
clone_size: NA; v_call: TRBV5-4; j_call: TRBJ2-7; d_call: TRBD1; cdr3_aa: CASSDGQGREQYF; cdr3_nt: TGTGCCAGCAGCGACGGACAGGGTCGCGAGCAGTACTTC
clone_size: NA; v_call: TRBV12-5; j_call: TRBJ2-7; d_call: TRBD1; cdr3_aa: CASGLGQGKSYEQYF; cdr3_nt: TGTGCTAGTGGCCTGGGACAGGGCAAATCCTACGAGCAGTACTTC
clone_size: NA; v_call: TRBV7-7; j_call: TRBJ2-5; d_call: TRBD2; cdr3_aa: CASSKVAGVGETQYF; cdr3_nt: TGTGCCAGCAGCAAAGTAGCGGGAGTGGGAGAGACCCAGTACTTC
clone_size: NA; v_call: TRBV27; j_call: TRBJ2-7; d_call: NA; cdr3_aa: CASRLSSSYEQYF; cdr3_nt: TGTGCCAGCAGATTATCTTCCTCCTACGAGCAGTACTTC
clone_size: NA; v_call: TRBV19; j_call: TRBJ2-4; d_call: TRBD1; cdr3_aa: CASSMRWTGLAKNIQYF; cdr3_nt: TGTGCCAGTAGTATGAGGTGGACAGGGCTAGCCAAAAACATTCAGTACTTC
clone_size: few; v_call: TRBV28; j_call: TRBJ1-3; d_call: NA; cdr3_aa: CASRGYSGNTIYF; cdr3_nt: TGTGCCAGCAGGGGTTACTCTGGAAACACCATATATTTT
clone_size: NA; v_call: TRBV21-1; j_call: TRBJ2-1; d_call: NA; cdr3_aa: CARVQGTSGLSSYNEQFF; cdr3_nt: TGTGCCAGGGTCCAAGGGACTAGCGGGTTGAGCTCCTACAATGAGCAGTTCTTC
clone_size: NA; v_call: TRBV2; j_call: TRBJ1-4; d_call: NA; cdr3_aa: CASGSPSGANEKLFF; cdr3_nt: TGTGCCAGCGGATCCCCCTCAGGGGCTAATGAAAAACTGTTTTTT
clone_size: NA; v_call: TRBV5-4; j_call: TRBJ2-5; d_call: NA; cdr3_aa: CASSYPSGYQETQYF; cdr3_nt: TGTGCCAGCAGCTATCCGTCGGGGTACCAAGAGACCCAGTACTTC
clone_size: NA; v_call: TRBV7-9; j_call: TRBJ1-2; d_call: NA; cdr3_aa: CASSLEVHGYTF; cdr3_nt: TGTGCCAGCAGCTTGGAGGTCCACGGCTACACCTTC
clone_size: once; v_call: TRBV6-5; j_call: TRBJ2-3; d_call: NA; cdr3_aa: CASSAGTLTDTQYF; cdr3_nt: TGTGCCAGCAGCGCCGGGACTTTAACAGATACGCAGTATTTT
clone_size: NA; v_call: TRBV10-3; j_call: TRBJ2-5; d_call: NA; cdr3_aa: CAISGVAGYQETQYF; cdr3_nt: TGTGCCATCAGTGGGGTGGCAGGGTACCAAGAGACCCAGTACTTC
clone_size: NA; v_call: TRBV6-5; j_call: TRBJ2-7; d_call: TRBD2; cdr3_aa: CASRGRAGSHEQYF; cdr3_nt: TGTGCCAGCAGAGGGAGGGCCGGGTCTCACGAGCAGTACTTC
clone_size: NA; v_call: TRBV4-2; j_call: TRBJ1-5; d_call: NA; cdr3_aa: CASSQPGQLDNQPQHF; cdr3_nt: TGTGCCAGCAGCCAACCCGGACAGTTAGACAATCAGCCCCAGCATTTT
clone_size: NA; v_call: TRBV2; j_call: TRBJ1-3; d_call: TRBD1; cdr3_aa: CASSEDRVTGNTIYF; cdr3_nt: TGTGCCAGCAGTGAGGACAGGGTTACCGGAAACACCATATATTTT
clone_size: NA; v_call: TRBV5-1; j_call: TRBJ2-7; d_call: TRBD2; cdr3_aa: CASAGLAGFEQYF; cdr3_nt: TGCGCCAGCGCCGGACTAGCGGGGTTCGAGCAGTACTTC
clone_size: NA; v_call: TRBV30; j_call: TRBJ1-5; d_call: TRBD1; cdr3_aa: CAWSPVGQGKNQPQHF; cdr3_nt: TGTGCCTGGAGTCCAGTGGGACAGGGAAAGAACCAGCCCCAGCATTTT
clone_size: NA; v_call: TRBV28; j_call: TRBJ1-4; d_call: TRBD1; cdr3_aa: CASSLAQGAREKLFF; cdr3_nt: TGTGCCAGCAGTTTGGCACAGGGGGCGCGTGAAAAACTGTTTTTT
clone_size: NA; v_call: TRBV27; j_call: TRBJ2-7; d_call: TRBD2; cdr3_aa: CASSLSRGAYEQYF; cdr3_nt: TGTGCCAGCAGTTTATCGCGGGGGGCCTACGAGCAGTACTTC
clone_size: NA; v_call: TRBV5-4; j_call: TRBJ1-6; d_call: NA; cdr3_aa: CASRNVVQGTGSPLHF; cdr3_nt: TGTGCCAGCAGGAACGTCGTCCAGGGGACGGGGTCACCCCTCCACTTT
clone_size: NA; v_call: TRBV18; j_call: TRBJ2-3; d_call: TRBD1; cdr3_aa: CASSPLQGTDTQYF; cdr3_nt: TGTGCCAGCTCACCTTTACAGGGGACAGATACGCAGTATTTT